These T cell receptor beta chains were read from a single sample in a study of T cell responses to AZD1222 COVID-19 vaccine. The protocol was immunoSEQ multiplex PCR, while the TCRdb copy is restricted to in-frame clones and leaves out a portion. The table has some 150,000 clones, about 93% seen once. The input for sequencing was peripheral blood, taken on day 0 of AZD1222 vaccination. The receptors shown here come from an adult in good health. Each CDR3 is given with its conserved first and last residue. The D gene is left open where the match is weak. Clone size is shown for a subset of rows, as once, few, many or a class of expanded clone.

CASSVTGTLSNYGYTF,TGTGCCAGCAGTGTTACAGGGACCCTATCTAACTATGGCTACACCTTC,TRBV6-4,-,-,TRBJ1-2
CASTSTGTFYGYTF,TGTGCCAGCACCTCGACAGGGACTTTCTATGGCTACACCTTC,TRBV7-8,-,TRBD1,TRBJ1-2
CASSLARAANTEAFF,TGTGCCAGCAGCTTGGCCAGGGCTGCGAACACTGAAGCTTTCTTT,TRBV11-2,once,-,TRBJ1-1
CASSLATGGAGGYTF,TGTGCCAGCAGCTTAGCTACAGGGGGCGCGGGTGGCTACACCTTC,TRBV5-5,-,TRBD1,TRBJ1-2
CASSTLDGSGNTIYF,TGTGCCAGTAGTACCCTGGACGGATCTGGAAACACCATATATTTT,TRBV19,-,-,TRBJ1-3
CASSYRTGYFNEQFF,TGTGCCAGCAGTTATAGGACAGGGTATTTCAATGAGCAGTTCTTC,TRBV27,-,TRBD1,TRBJ2-1
CASSQTGTGVGQPQHF,TGCGCCAGCAGCCAGACCGGGACAGGGGTCGGTCAGCCCCAGCATTTT,TRBV4-1,-,TRBD1,TRBJ1-5
CASSPTGTATGGYTF,TGTGCCAGCAGTCCCACCGGGACGGCAACGGGTGGCTACACCTTC,TRBV6-5,-,-,TRBJ1-2
CVRSHRAEAFF,TGTGTCAGAAGCCACAGGGCTGAAGCTTTCTTT,TRBV7-5,-,-,TRBJ1-1
CASARDSGNTIYF,TGTGCCAGCGCGCGGGACTCTGGAAACACCATATATTTT,TRBV2,-,-,TRBJ1-3
CASSPGTGGQSPLHF,TGTGCCAGCAGCCCCGGGACAGGGGGCCAATCACCCCTCCACTTT,TRBV5-6,once,TRBD1,TRBJ1-6
CASSQVRASNSPLHF,TGTGCCAGCAGCCAAGTTCGGGCTTCCAATTCACCCCTCCACTTT,TRBV4-2,-,-,TRBJ1-6
CASSLAGGYNEQFF,TGTGCCAGTTCCCTAGCGGGAGGCTACAATGAGCAGTTCTTC,TRBV11-2,-,TRBD2,TRBJ2-1
CASSLRLAGATNTGELFF,TGTGCCAGCAGTTTACGTCTAGCGGGGGCCACCAACACCGGGGAGCTGTTTTTT,TRBV27,-,TRBD2,TRBJ2-2
CASRQVGTENYGYTF,TGTGCCAGCAGGCAGGTCGGGACAGAGAACTATGGCTACACCTTC,TRBV4-2,-,TRBD1,TRBJ1-2
CASSLGRDRPNYGYTF,TGTGCCAGCAGCTTGGGCCGGGACAGGCCTAACTATGGCTACACCTTC,TRBV11-2,-,TRBD1,TRBJ1-2
CASSLAAGYNEQFF,TGTGCCAGCAGCTTGGCCGCCGGCTACAATGAGCAGTTCTTC,TRBV5-4,-,-,TRBJ2-1
CSARVSGPLHF,TGCAGTGCTAGAGTTTCAGGGCCCCTCCACTTT,TRBV20-1,-,-,TRBJ1-6
CASSLAGDNEQFF,TGTGCCAGCAGCTTAGCAGGGGACAATGAGCAGTTCTTC,TRBV7-8,-,-,TRBJ2-1
CASSSDLYTQYF,TGTGCCAGCAGCTCCGACTTATATACGCAGTATTTT,TRBV5-4,-,-,TRBJ2-3
CASSVQGSTDTQYF,TGTGCCAGCAGCGTACAGGGGAGCACAGATACGCAGTATTTT,TRBV9,once,-,TRBJ2-3
CATSRDRSRSGNTIYF,TGTGCCACCAGCAGAGATAGGAGTCGATCTGGAAACACCATATATTTT,TRBV15,-,-,TRBJ1-3
CASSLGGVGSTEAFF,TGTGCCAGCAGCTTGGGGGGAGTGGGGAGCACTGAAGCTTTCTTT,TRBV5-4,-,-,TRBJ1-1
CASSQDGREGDEQFF,TGCGCCAGCAGCCAAGATGGGCGGGAGGGCGATGAGCAGTTCTTC,TRBV4-3,-,TRBD2,TRBJ2-1
CASSPGLAGGLNYNEQFF,TGTGCCAGCAGCCCAGGACTAGCGGGGGGCCTTAATTACAATGAGCAGTTCTTC,TRBV7-9,-,TRBD2,TRBJ2-1
CASSYSWGQSGELFF,TGTGCCAGCAGTTACTCGTGGGGGCAGAGCGGGGAGCTGTTTTTT,TRBV6-5,-,-,TRBJ2-2
CASSPRRLAGDPLYGYTF,TGTGCCAGCTCACCACGGCGCTTAGCAGGGGACCCTCTCTATGGCTACACCTTC,TRBV18,-,-,TRBJ1-2
CASSLDRPGTADTQYF,TGTGCCAGCAGCTTAGATCGACCAGGGACCGCAGATACGCAGTATTTT,TRBV11-2,once,-,TRBJ2-3
CASSARTDLHVGKLFF,TGTGCCAGCAGCGCCCGGACAGATCTGCATGTTGGAAAACTGTTTTTT,TRBV9,once,-,TRBJ1-4
CASTSSVDTQYF,TGTGCCAGCACCTCTTCTGTGGATACGCAGTATTTT,TRBV9,-,-,TRBJ2-3
CAPALWPYNSPLHF,TGCGCCCCGGCCCTCTGGCCCTATAATTCACCCCTCCACTTT,TRBV10-1,-,-,TRBJ1-6
CASSEMRIRSYGYTF,TGTGCCAGCAGTGAGATGAGGATAAGGAGCTATGGCTACACCTTC,TRBV6-1,-,-,TRBJ1-2